This T cell receptor (beta chain) was documented in a study of T-cell reconstitution after alpha-beta-depleted transplantation in children. This sample's TCRbeta library carried unique molecular identifier barcodes. TCRdb processed the PCR reads anew with MiXCR; each CDR3 protein has one entry. Of more than 75,000 distinct CDR3 sequences detected, 20% to 25% appear once; the ten largest clones hold 20% to 25%. Between the trimmed V and J ends, which lost 2 bases and 8 bases, there was a span of 8 bases. This CDR3 has 12 amino acids. Germline assignment: CDR1 MRHNA and CDR2 SNTAGT. This clonotype was counted a few times. The antigen remains unidentified. Whole-study results and caveats: From surviving recipient T cells and thymic progenitors came the high day-60 TCRbeta diversity observed in some patients. As was reported, about two months after transplant, alpha-beta T cells came from several hundred expanded graft clones. T-cell numbers and diversity, one year after transplant, stemmed largely from T cells that were newly produced.

The TCR comes from a boy aged 2 to 9 with acute lymphoblastic leukemia, due to receive a stem cell transplant. This specimen consisted of PBMCs, obtained before TCRalphabeta/CD19-depleted stem cell transplant. This chain links TRBV6-4 with TRBJ2-3, with D perhaps matching TRBD1 or TRBD2 (5 bases each). The CDR3 loop reads CASSDKRGTQYF. DNA for the CDR3: TGTGCCAGCAGTGACAAGAGGGGTACGCAGTATTTT.